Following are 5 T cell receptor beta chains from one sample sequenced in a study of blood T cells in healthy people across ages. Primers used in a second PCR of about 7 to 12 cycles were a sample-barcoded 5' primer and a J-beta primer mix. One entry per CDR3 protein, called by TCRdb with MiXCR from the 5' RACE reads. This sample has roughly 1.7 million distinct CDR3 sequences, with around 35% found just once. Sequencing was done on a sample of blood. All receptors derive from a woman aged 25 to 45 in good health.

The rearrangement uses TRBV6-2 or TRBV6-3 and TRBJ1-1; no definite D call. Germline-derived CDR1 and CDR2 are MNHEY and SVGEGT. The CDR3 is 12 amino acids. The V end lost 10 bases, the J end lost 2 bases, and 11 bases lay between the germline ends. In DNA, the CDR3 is TGTGCCACCGACGATCCAAACACTGAAGCTTTCTTT. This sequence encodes CATDDPNTEAFF.

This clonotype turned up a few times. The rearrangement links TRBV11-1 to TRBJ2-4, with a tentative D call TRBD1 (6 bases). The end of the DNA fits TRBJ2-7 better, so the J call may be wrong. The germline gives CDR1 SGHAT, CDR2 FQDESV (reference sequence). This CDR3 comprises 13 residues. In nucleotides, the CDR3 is TGTGCCAGCAGCCAAACGGCGGACAGCGAGCAGTACTTC. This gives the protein CASSQTADSEQYF.

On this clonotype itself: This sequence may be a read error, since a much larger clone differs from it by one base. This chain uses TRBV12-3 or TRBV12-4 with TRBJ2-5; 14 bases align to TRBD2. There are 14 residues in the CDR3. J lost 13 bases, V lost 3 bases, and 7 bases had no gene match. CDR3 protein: CASSLGLAGAMRYF. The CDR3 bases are TGTGCCAGCAGTTTGGGACTAGCGGGAGCGATGCGGTACTTC.

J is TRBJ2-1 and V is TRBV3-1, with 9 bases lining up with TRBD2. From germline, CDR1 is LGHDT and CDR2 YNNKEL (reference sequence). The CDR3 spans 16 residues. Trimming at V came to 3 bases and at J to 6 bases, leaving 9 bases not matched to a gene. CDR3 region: CASSQGGLAGFNEQFF. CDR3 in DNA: TGTGCCAGCAGCCAGGGGGGCCTAGCGGGGTTCAATGAGCAGTTCTTC.

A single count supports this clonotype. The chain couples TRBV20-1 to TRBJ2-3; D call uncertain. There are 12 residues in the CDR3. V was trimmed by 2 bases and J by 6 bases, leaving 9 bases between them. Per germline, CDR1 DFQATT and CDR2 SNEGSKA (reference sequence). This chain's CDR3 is CSARFPGDTQYF. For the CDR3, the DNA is TGCAGTGCTAGATTTCCCGGGGATACGCAGTATTTT.